The clone carrying this T cell receptor (beta chain) was recorded a few times. Germline V gene lookup returns CDR1 SNHLY and CDR2 FYNNEI. This CDR3 contains 12 residues. V was shortened by 8 bases and J by 4 bases, with 6 bases between the two germline ends. Assay: immunoSEQ multiplex PCR; the TCRdb copy retains only in-frame clones and omits some. The sample contains around 65,000 clones, 79% of which appear only once. The data belong to a study of blood T cell repertoires in COVID-19. Material: peripheral blood. The sequence came from a man in his sixties with acute or convalescent COVID-19. J is TRBJ1-6 and V is TRBV2; D is ambiguous. CDR3 protein: CASARYNSPLHF. The CDR3, as DNA: TGTGCCAGCGCCAGATATAATTCACCCCTCCACTTT.